The 29 T cell receptor beta chains listed next were all sequenced from one sample in a study of T cells after yellow fever vaccination. TCRdb re-called the 5' RACE reads through MiXCR, storing one row per CDR3 protein. The table includes about 630,000 distinct CDR3 sequences, roughly an eighth detected once. The sample here was PBMCs, taken on the day of the yellow fever booster vaccination. All receptors derive from a man aged 25 to 40 who received the YFV17D yellow fever vaccine.

This clonotype was counted many times. CDR3: CASRERGEYNSPLHF. The CDR3 DNA is TGCGCCAGCCGAGAAAGGGGGGAGTATAATTCACCCCTCCACTTT. The chain is built from TRBV5-1 and TRBJ1-6; a possible D gene is TRBD1 (6 bases). The CDR3 sequence is 15 residues long. Trimming removed 7 bases from V and 4 bases from J, with 15 bases in between. CDR1 is SGHRS, CDR2 YFSETQ, per germline.

The chain carries TRBV2 and TRBJ2-3, with D possibly called TRBD1 or TRBD2 (5 bases each). Trimming shortened V by 8 bases and J by 2 bases, and 11 bases separated the two germline ends. CDR3 length: 13 residues. Germline CDR1 and CDR2: SNHLY and FYNNEI. The CDR3 spells CASRGPLTDTQYF. The CDR3 DNA is TGTGCCAGCCGGGGCCCACTCACAGATACGCAGTATTTT.

This sequence joins TRBV7-8 and TRBJ2-1; D call uncertain. The CDR3 has 16 amino acids. The germline V gene encodes CDR1 SGHVS and CDR2 FQNEAQ. The V gene lost 0 bases and the J gene lost 3 bases, with 12 bases spanning the gap. CDR3 sequence: CASSLAPAVVYNEQFF. The CDR3 DNA sequence: TGTGCCAGCAGCTTAGCGCCGGCAGTGGTCTACAATGAGCAGTTCTTC. Full variable domain (rest looked up from reference TRBV7-8 and TRBJ2-1): GAGVSQSPRYKVAKRGQDVALRCDPISGHVSLFWYQQALGQGPEFLTYFQNEAQLDKSGLPSDRFFAERPEGSVSTLKIQRTQQEDSAVYLCASSLAPAVVYNEQFFGPGTRLTVL.

V usage is TRBV29-1 and J usage is TRBJ2-3, with 7 positions matching TRBD1. This CDR3 region has 14 residues. After removal of 2 bases from V and 5 bases from J, the junction contained 7 bases not matched to a gene. From germline, CDR1 is SQVTM and CDR2 ANQGSEA. CDR3 residues: CSVERQGREDTQYF. In nucleotides, the CDR3 is TGCAGCGTTGAAAGACAGGGAAGAGAAGATACGCAGTATTTT.

This clonotype was observed at least ten times. The rearrangement uses TRBV10-3 and TRBJ2-3, with a tentative D call TRBD2 (6 bases). The CDR3 extends over 14 amino acids. With 5 bases removed from V and 2 bases from J, the gap between germline ends came to 11 bases. Germline loops: CDR1 ENHRY, CDR2 SYGVKD. The chain's CDR3 is CAISMAGSTDTQYF. The CDR3 nucleotides read TGTGCCATCAGTATGGCGGGGTCCACAGATACGCAGTATTTT.

The chain combines TRBV29-1 with TRBJ2-1, with a possible D match to TRBD1 (5 bases). Between the trimmed V and J ends, which lost 2 bases and 4 bases, there was a span of 6 bases. The CDR3 runs 12 residues. Looked up from germline, CDR1 is SQVTM and CDR2 is ANQGSEA. CDR3 amino acids: CSVEQGYNEQFF. CDR3 nucleotide sequence: TGCAGCGTTGAACAGGGATACAATGAGCAGTTCTTC.

The rearrangement links TRBV15 to TRBJ1-1; 7 bases match TRBD1. This CDR3 comprises 14 residues. Trimming cost V 4 bases and J 9 bases; bases outside gene matches: 11. Germline CDR1 reads LNHNV; CDR2 reads YYDKDF (reference sequence). CDR3 region: CATSNPKGAGKAFF. CDR3 nucleotides: TGTGCCACCAGCAACCCCAAGGGGGCAGGTAAAGCTTTCTTT.

The rearrangement joins TRBV7-9 to TRBJ1-3; maybe TRBD1 (5 bases). There are 11 residues in the CDR3. Germline CDR1 reads SEHNR; CDR2 reads FQNEAQ (reference sequence). The ends were cut back, 8 bases at V and 7 bases at J, with 9 bases in the middle. CDR3 sequence (DNA): TGTGCCAGCTATCGGGGGAACACCATATATTTT. Amino acids: CASYRGNTIYF. Full variable domain (outside the CDR3, taken from reference TRBV7-9 and TRBJ1-3): DTGVSQNPRHKITKRGQNVTFRCDPISEHNRLYWYRQTLGQGPEFLTYFQNEAQLEKSRLLSDRFSAERPKGSFSTLEIQRTEQGDSAMYLCASYRGNTIYFGEGSWLTVV.

This clonotype was seen a handful of times. J is TRBJ2-4 and V is TRBV4-2; 12 positions agree with TRBD1. V gave up 5 bases and J gave up 0 bases; unmatched junction bases: 14. CDR1 is LGHNA, CDR2 YNFKEQ, per germline. The CDR3 is 20 amino acids. The CDR3 region has the DNA TGTGCCAGCAGCAGAGGTGGGACAGGGGGCGGAGATATAGCCAAAAACATTCAGTACTTC. Translating it yields CASSRGGTGGGDIAKNIQYF.

The rearrangement links TRBV10-2 to TRBJ2-7; D is unclear. This CDR3 is built from 13 residues. V gave up 2 bases and J gave up 0 bases, with 5 bases separating them. Germline V lookup: CDR1 WSHSY, CDR2 SAAADI. The CDR3 DNA reads TGCGCCAGCAGTGAGAGGTACTCCTACGAGCAGTACTTC. This sequence encodes CASSERYSYEQYF.

This clonotype turned up a few times. The rearrangement uses TRBV5-1 and TRBJ2-3; the match to TRBD2 covers 14 bases. Trimming removed 4 bases from V and 5 bases from J; junction bases left unmatched: 6. The CDR3 loop spans 16 amino acids. CDR1 is SGHRS and CDR2 is YFSETQ in the germline V gene. Here the CDR3 reads CASSPGGLAGVDTQYF. The CDR3 nucleotides are TGCGCCAGCAGCCCGGGGGGACTAGCGGGAGTAGATACGCAGTATTTT. Variable domain in full (rest from reference TRBV5-1 and TRBJ2-3): KAGVTQTPRYLIKTRGQQVTLSCSPISGHRSVSWYQQTPGQGLQFLFEYFSETQRNKGNFPGRFSGRQFSNSRSEMNVSTLELGDSALYLCASSPGGLAGVDTQYFGPGTRLTVL.

The gene calls are TRBV5-6 and TRBJ2-5; no definite D call. The CDR3 runs 16 residues. Germline V gene sequence: CDR1 SGHDT, CDR2 YYEEEE. Trimming removed 6 bases from V and 2 bases from J, with 20 bases in between. The CDR3 reads CASITMNLAIQETQYF. Written as DNA, the CDR3 is TGTGCCAGCATAACTATGAACCTGGCCATTCAAGAGACCCAGTACTTC.

This clonotype was recorded a few times. The chain links TRBV28 to TRBJ2-1; D remains ambiguous. Trimming removed 6 bases at V and 8 bases at J, with 20 bases between. The CDR3 consists of 15 residues. CDR1 and CDR2 (germline): MDHEN, SYDVKM. The CDR3 region has the DNA TGTGCCAGCAGACTACCAATCACCAAGGGCGATGAGCAGTTCTTC. Encoded protein: CASRLPITKGDEQFF.

The chain combines TRBV5-1 with TRBJ2-7, with unresolved D. V was cut by 3 bases and J by 5 bases, with 12 bases left in between. CDR3 length: 13 amino acids. The germline CDR1 and CDR2 sequences are SGHRS and YFSETQ. CDR3 sequence (DNA): TGCGCCAGCAGCTCCCTCCAAGTCGACGAGCAGTACTTC. Translated, it gives CASSSLQVDEQYF.

This clonotype was detected many times. The chain recombines TRBV10-1 with TRBJ1-1, with D unclear. The CDR3 has 14 amino acids. Germline lookup yields CDR1 WNHNN and CDR2 SYGVQD (reference sequence). V was trimmed by 4 bases and J by 1 base, leaving 10 bases between them. The CDR3 nucleotides are TGCGCCAGCAGTGGAACAGCGGGGAACACTGAAGCTTTCTTT. It translates to CASSGTAGNTEAFF.

The gene calls are TRBV27 and TRBJ2-1; possible D gene TRBD2, 5 bases. V lost 11 bases and J 5 bases, leaving 7 bases between the germline ends. This CDR3 has 10 residues. The germline gives CDR1 MNHEY, CDR2 SMNVEV (reference sequence). The CDR3 protein is CAAGHNEQFF. The CDR3, as DNA: TGTGCCGCGGGCCACAATGAGCAGTTCTTC.

Here the CDR3 reads CASSQERDRRLQWEQFF. The CDR3, as DNA: TGTGCCAGCAGCCAAGAGCGGGACCGACGCTTACAATGGGAGCAGTTCTTC. This rearrangement joins TRBV3-1 to TRBJ2-1, with TRBD2 as a possible D gene (6 bases). The CDR3 runs 17 residues. V lost 0 bases to trimming and J lost 10 bases, with 22 bases between them. Germline V gene lookup returns CDR1 LGHDT and CDR2 YNNKEL (reference sequence).

The V gene is TRBV6-5, the J gene TRBJ2-1, with a weak D call TRBD2 (6 bases). Trimming took off 2 bases at V and 4 bases at J, with 15 bases between the two ends. The CDR3 totals 16 residues. Germline assignment: CDR1 MNHEY and CDR2 SVGAGI. Here the CDR3 DNA reads TGTGCCAGCAGTTACACTTGGCTAGCGCCTTACAATGAGCAGTTCTTC. The encoded protein is CASSYTWLAPYNEQFF.

There are a few counts of this clonotype. The V gene is TRBV5-1, the J gene TRBJ2-3, with D perhaps given as TRBD1 or TRBD2 (6 bases each). Trimming pared 1 base from V and 3 bases from J, leaving 9 bases between. The CDR3 has 14 amino acids. Germline values: CDR1 SGHRS, CDR2 YFSETQ. For the CDR3, the DNA is TGCGCCAGCAGCTTGTGGGGGGCGACAGATACGCAGTATTTT. It encodes CASSLWGATDTQYF.

This clonotype has at least ten counts. This chain links TRBV7-3 with TRBJ1-5, with 7 nucleotides matching TRBD1. With V trimmed by 4 bases and J by 4 bases, 1 base remained unmatched. The germline CDR1 and CDR2 sequences are SGHTA and FQGTGA. The CDR3 is made up of 13 amino acids. The CDR3 nucleotides are TGTGCCAGCAGCTGGGACAGAAATCAGCCCCAGCATTTT. It codes for CASSWDRNQPQHF.

This clonotype appeared a few times. The genes are TRBV20-1 and TRBJ2-5, with D perhaps being TRBD1 or TRBD2 (5 bases each). Looked up from germline, CDR1 is DFQATT and CDR2 is SNEGSKA (reference sequence). The CDR3 contains 14 residues. Deletions cut 0 bases from V and 5 bases from J, with 13 bases between. The CDR3 DNA reads as TGCAGTGCTAGAGATGGCGCCGAGGGGGAGACCCAGTACTTC. Amino acids: CSARDGAEGETQYF.

The chain recombines TRBV12-3 or TRBV12-4 with TRBJ1-1; D is possibly TRBD1 (5 bases). V was trimmed by 6 bases and J by 13 bases, leaving 27 bases between them. The CDR3 is 15 residues long. CDR3 residues: CASSPTGPAGGRDFF. The CDR3 coding sequence is TGTGCCAGCAGCCCAACCGGTCCAGCGGGGGGAAGGGATTTCTTT.

This chain connects TRBV20-1 to TRBJ2-3; TRBD2 matches 11 bases. The length of the CDR3 is 16 residues. After removal of 0 bases from V and 4 bases from J, the junction contained 6 bases not matched to a gene. From germline, CDR1 is DFQATT and CDR2 SNEGSKA (reference sequence). The CDR3 nucleotides read TGCAGTGCTAGAGATCATTTAGCGGGAGGGCCAGATACGCAGTATTTT. This encodes CSARDHLAGGPDTQYF.

The sample holds a few counts of this clonotype. The V and J genes are TRBV10-3 and TRBJ2-1; D call uncertain. The CDR3 runs to 16 residues. Per germline, CDR1 ENHRY and CDR2 SYGVKD. V lost 0 bases to trimming and J lost 8 bases, with 17 bases between them. The chain's CDR3 is CAISESVSIGPHEQFF. CDR3 nucleotide sequence: TGTGCCATCAGTGAGTCAGTGAGCATCGGGCCCCATGAGCAGTTCTTC.

This clonotype was picked up a small number of times. V is TRBV5-1 and J is TRBJ2-5, with TRBD2 matching 11 bases. The CDR3 runs to 19 residues. V lost 0 bases, J lost 1 base, and 11 bases stayed unmatched. In germline, CDR1 is SGHRS, CDR2 YFSETQ. CDR3 in amino acids: CASSLGLAGGRPTQETQYF. The CDR3 DNA follows: TGCGCCAGCAGCTTGGGGCTAGCGGGAGGCCGCCCCACCCAAGAGACCCAGTACTTC. The full variable domain, in which reference TRBV5-1 and TRBJ2-5 provide the parts outside the CDR3, is KAGVTQTPRYLIKTRGQQVTLSCSPISGHRSVSWYQQTPGQGLQFLFEYFSETQRNKGNFPGRFSGRQFSNSRSEMNVSTLELGDSALYLCASSLGLAGGRPTQETQYFGPGTRLLVL.

The gene calls are TRBV27 and TRBJ1-5; no clear D gene. The length of the CDR3 is 14 residues. V lost 8 bases to trimming and J lost 7 bases, with 18 bases between them. Germline V gene lookup returns CDR1 MNHEY and CDR2 SMNVEV (reference sequence). The CDR3 spells CASSLGGSRQPQHF. The CDR3 DNA sequence: TGTGCCAGCTCCCTGGGTGGATCACGGCAGCCCCAGCATTTT.

This clonotype was counted between two and nine times. V gene TRBV20-1 combines with J gene TRBJ2-7, with TRBD1 matching over 11 bases. With V trimmed by 5 bases and J by 3 bases, 9 bases remained unmatched. The CDR3 runs 15 residues. The germline gives CDR1 DFQATT, CDR2 SNEGSKA (reference sequence). The CDR3 sequence: CSAPNPGQGDYEQYF. In nucleotides, the CDR3 is TGCAGTGCTCCGAACCCGGGACAGGGGGACTACGAGCAGTACTTC.

The V gene is TRBV6-5, the J gene TRBJ2-5; D unresolved. The V gene lost 0 bases and the J gene lost 3 bases, with 8 bases spanning the gap. Germline V gene lookup returns CDR1 MNHEY and CDR2 SVGAGI. The CDR3 spans 14 residues. CDR3 DNA: TGTGCCAGCAGTTACTCGTCAACAGAAGAGACCCAGTACTTC. Translation: CASSYSSTEETQYF.

The table lists this clonotype with a few counts. This chain joins TRBV24-1 and TRBJ2-3; 9 bases are shared with TRBD1. CDR3 length: 15 residues. V was pared by 4 bases and J by 1 base, with 2 bases of the junction left unmatched. The germline gives CDR1 KGHDR, CDR2 SFDVKD. The CDR3 loop reads CATSDRDRGTDTQYF. CDR3 nucleotide sequence: TGTGCCACCAGTGACAGGGACAGGGGCACAGATACGCAGTATTTT.